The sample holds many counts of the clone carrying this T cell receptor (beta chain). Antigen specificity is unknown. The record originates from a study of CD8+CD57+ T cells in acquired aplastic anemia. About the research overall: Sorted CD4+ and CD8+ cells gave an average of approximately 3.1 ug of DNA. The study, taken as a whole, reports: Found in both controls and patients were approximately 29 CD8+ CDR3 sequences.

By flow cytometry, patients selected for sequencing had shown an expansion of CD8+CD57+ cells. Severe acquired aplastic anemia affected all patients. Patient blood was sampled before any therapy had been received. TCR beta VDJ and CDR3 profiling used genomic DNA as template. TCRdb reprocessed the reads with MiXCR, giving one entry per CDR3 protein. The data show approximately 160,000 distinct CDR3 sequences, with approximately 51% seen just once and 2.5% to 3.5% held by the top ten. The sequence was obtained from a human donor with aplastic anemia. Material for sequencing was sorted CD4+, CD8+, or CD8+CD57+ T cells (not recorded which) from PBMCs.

The chain's CDR3 is CSVEAGTNYGYTF. CDR3 nucleotide sequence: TGCAGCGTTGAAGCGGGCACTAACTATGGCTACACCTTC. The rearrangement links TRBV29-1 to TRBJ1-2; D is unclear. CDR3 length: 13 residues. CDR1 is SQVTM, CDR2 ANQGSEA, per germline. Trimming took 1 base from V and 0 from J, leaving 6 bases between them.